The entry that follows covers one T cell receptor beta chain sequence. Its antigen is not yet known. Nothing much larger sits one base from this clone, and base qualities are not available. The immunoSEQ Assay, a bias-controlled multiplex PCR, was used to amplify TCRbeta CDR3 regions from genomic DNA. Per the original workflow: Within the assay, amplification of reference gene primers was used to estimate how many nucleated cells each sample contained. To quantify the absolute abundance of each unique TCRbeta CDR3 rearrangement, sequence reads were collapsed and filtered. For each sample, productive Simpson clonality was calculated as the square root of Simpson's diversity index over productive rearrangements. TCRdb holds this immuneACCESS table with in-frame rearrangements only. Some clones are missing; in checked studies, unresolved V genes explain under half, and the rest has no known cause. That table is the source of V, J and clone size, and D and trimming were worked out from the DNA. The sample table lists 100,000 to 150,000 clones, around 88% of them with a count of one. About 17% of the sample comes from the top ten.

Each collaborating institution followed its own protocols to collect whole blood in K2EDTA tubes. For TCRbeta analysis, collaborator samples were shipped as frozen whole blood, as isolated PBMCs, or as DNA extracted from either sample type. Deletion took 5 bases off V and 5 bases off J, with a span of 12 bases between the germline ends. From the cysteine through the phenylalanine, the CDR3 covers 13 amino acids. Of the read, only the CDR3 DNA is kept; its 39 bases are in frame from base 1. CDR1 and CDR2 were assigned from the germline V gene as ENHRY and SYGVKD. The entry originates in a study of blood T cell repertoires in COVID-19 (dated by TCRdb to 2018 to 2020). About the investigation overall: Samples covering the acute and convalescent phases of COVID-19 were provided by collaborators in the United States, Italy and Spain. Samples were obtained from the ongoing ImmuneRACE study (first 160 participants) and from over 1,000 subjects provided by 6 global collaborators. The dataset comprised deeply sampled blood TCRbeta repertoires from subjects exposed to, actively infected with, or recovered from COVID-19. Where HLA class I and class II types were available, the types were taken from metadata supplied by the sample provider, not from assay-based typing. The material from the prospective study consisted of cDNA or gDNA derived from T cells, B-cell-depleted T cells, or PBMCs. A freely available public database, intended as a resource for researchers studying the immune response to SARS-CoV-2, is where the repertoires were released. Sample metadata almost always included a de-identified subject ID, COVID-19 status, age in years and sex. Here is what the overall study found, with its caveats: How much clinical and demographic metadata was included differed by source and by participant, and the metadata was provided uncurated.

Sequenced sample: peripheral blood. The chain is encoded by TRBV10-3 joined to TRBJ1-2, with TRBD1 perhaps the D gene, on 6 matching bases. This receptor was identified in a man aged 45-65 years with active or convalescent COVID-19. The CDR3 protein: CAISRDIEYGYTF. Read as DNA, the sequence is TGTGCCATCAGTCGGGACATCGAATATGGCTACACCTTC.